Listed below are T cell receptor beta chains from one sample, sequenced in a study of cytomegalovirus exposure and HLA in healthy donors. Sequencing used immunoSEQ multiplex PCR; TCRdb keeps in-frame clones, though not all of them. The sample has 95,000 to 110,000 clones; less than 80% are singletons. Sequenced sample: PBMCs. All receptors come from a man aged 25-45 years in good health and CMV-seronegative. Both conserved end residues are part of each CDR3. Fields, in order: clone size, V gene, D gene, J gene, CDR3 protein, CDR3 DNA. D genes are given only for firm matches. A clone size is listed for some rows: how often the clone was seen (once, few, many), or a class if it is expanded.

size: few
V: TRBV19
D: NA
J: TRBJ2-1
CDR3: CASSPFTRFSEQFF
DNA: TGTGCCAGTAGTCCATTCACCAGGTTCTCGGAGCAGTTCTTC

size: few
V: TRBV19
D: NA
J: TRBJ1-3
CDR3: CASSKRSLDFSGNTIYF
DNA: TGTGCCAGTAGTAAACGTAGTTTGGACTTCTCTGGAAACACCATATATTTT

size: NA
V: TRBV28
D: NA
J: TRBJ1-5
CDR3: CASTPAGGGSNQPQHF
DNA: TGTGCCAGCACCCCAGCGGGGGGGGGAAGCAATCAGCCCCAGCATTTT

size: NA
V: TRBV6-6
D: TRBD1
J: TRBJ1-6
CDR3: CASIRTGGNNSPLHF
DNA: TGTGCCAGCATTAGGACAGGGGGCAATAATTCACCCCTCCACTTT

size: NA
V: TRBV29-1
D: TRBD2
J: TRBJ2-7
CDR3: CSVGGRLAGAWGYEQYF
DNA: TGCAGCGTTGGGGGCCGACTAGCGGGAGCTTGGGGTTACGAGCAGTACTTC

size: few
V: TRBV27
D: NA
J: TRBJ1-1
CDR3: CASSPLHTTVNTEAFF
DNA: TGTGCCAGCAGTCCACTCCACACGACAGTGAACACTGAAGCTTTCTTT

size: few
V: TRBV2
D: NA
J: TRBJ2-5
CDR3: CASSETYRELETQYF
DNA: TGTGCCAGCAGTGAGACGTACAGGGAGTTAGAGACCCAGTACTTC

size: NA
V: TRBV2
D: NA
J: TRBJ2-2
CDR3: CASSEAGYGELFF
DNA: TGTGCCAGCAGTGAGGCAGGTTACGGGGAGCTGTTTTTT

size: NA
V: TRBV30
D: TRBD1
J: TRBJ1-5
CDR3: CAWSVLGQGNQPQHF
DNA: TGTGCCTGGAGTGTACTGGGACAGGGCAATCAGCCCCAGCATTTT

size: NA
V: TRBV7-9
D: TRBD2
J: TRBJ2-1
CDR3: CASRPIGLAGGWAQEQFF
DNA: TGTGCCAGCAGACCGATTGGACTAGCGGGGGGATGGGCGCAAGAGCAGTTCTTC

size: NA
V: TRBV2
D: TRBD1
J: TRBJ2-7
CDR3: CASSDRQGIPYEQYF
DNA: TGTGCCAGCAGTGACCGACAGGGCATCCCCTACGAGCAGTACTTC

size: few
V: TRBV5-4
D: NA
J: TRBJ2-7
CDR3: CASSTGQRSYEQYF
DNA: TGTGCCAGCAGCACCGGACAGAGGTCCTACGAGCAGTACTTC

size: NA
V: TRBV7-9
D: TRBD1
J: TRBJ2-7
CDR3: CASSQQGNEQYF
DNA: TGTGCCAGCAGCCAACAGGGGAACGAGCAGTACTTC

size: few
V: TRBV5-1
D: NA
J: TRBJ1-4
CDR3: CASSAGAPGEKLFF
DNA: TGCGCCAGCAGCGCAGGGGCGCCCGGTGAAAAACTGTTTTTT

size: NA
V: TRBV29-1
D: NA
J: TRBJ2-4
CDR3: CSVEGEVTKNIQYF
DNA: TGCAGCGTTGAAGGGGAGGTGACCAAAAACATTCAGTACTTC

size: NA
V: TRBV6-1
D: NA
J: TRBJ1-4
CDR3: CASSEGGVGEKLFF
DNA: TGTGCCAGCAGTGAGGGGGGGGTAGGTGAAAAACTGTTTTTT

size: NA
V: TRBV10-2
D: TRBD2
J: TRBJ2-2
CDR3: CASNSGSVGELFF
DNA: TGCGCCAGCAATAGCGGGAGTGTCGGGGAGCTGTTTTTT

size: NA
V: TRBV6-1
D: NA
J: TRBJ1-5
CDR3: CASLTGVSNQPQHF
DNA: TGTGCCAGTTTAACGGGGGTTAGCAATCAGCCCCAGCATTTT

size: NA
V: TRBV28
D: TRBD1
J: TRBJ1-5
CDR3: CASSQAGTVNQPQHF
DNA: TGTGCCAGCAGTCAGGCCGGGACAGTGAATCAGCCCCAGCATTTT

size: NA
V: TRBV6-6
D: TRBD1
J: TRBJ1-4
CDR3: CASSYGTGDPQKLFF
DNA: TGTGCCAGCAGTTACGGGACAGGGGATCCTCAAAAACTGTTTTTT

size: NA
V: TRBV29-1
D: NA
J: TRBJ2-7
CDR3: CSALQAAHEQYF
DNA: TGCAGCGCCCTTCAGGCAGCTCACGAGCAGTACTTC

size: few
V: TRBV6-7
D: TRBD1
J: TRBJ2-1
CDR3: CASSYTGTGYNEQFF
DNA: TGTGCCAGCAGTTACACCGGGACAGGCTACAATGAGCAGTTCTTC

size: NA
V: TRBV27
D: TRBD1
J: TRBJ2-1
CDR3: CASSVLSLRGNNEQFF
DNA: TGTGCCAGCAGTGTATTATCCCTCAGGGGGAACAATGAGCAGTTCTTC

size: once
V: TRBV9
D: TRBD2
J: TRBJ2-1
CDR3: CASSLRLASEQFF
DNA: TGTGCCAGCAGCTTACGACTAGCTAGTGAGCAGTTCTTC

size: NA
V: TRBV7-3
D: NA
J: TRBJ2-1
CDR3: CASSAGTPYEQFF
DNA: TGTGCCAGCAGCGCCGGGACACCATATGAGCAGTTCTTC

size: NA
V: TRBV28
D: NA
J: TRBJ1-5
CDR3: CASSLRSGGNQPQHF
DNA: TGTGCCAGCAGTTTAAGGAGCGGTGGCAATCAGCCCCAGCATTTT

size: NA
V: TRBV2
D: NA
J: TRBJ1-5
CDR3: CASRNDIANQPQHF
DNA: TGTGCCAGCAGAAACGACATCGCCAACCAGCCCCAGCATTTT